This T cell receptor beta chain was documented in a study of blood T cell repertoires in COVID-19. Study summary: Sites across the United States, Italy and Spain contributed samples from acute and convalescent COVID-19.

The V end was cut by 0 bases, the J end by 0 bases, with 22 bases between. The germline V gene has CDR1 MNHEY and CDR2 SMNVEV (reference sequence). The CDR3 is 20 amino acids. Per the authors' pipeline: Reference gene primer amplification gave nucleated cell count estimates. Using immunoSEQ multiplex PCR, the repertoire was profiled, and TCRdb retains in-frame clones only, with some absent. V, J and clone size reflect that table, while D and trimming were determined from the DNA. The data contain hundreds of thousands of clones, more than 70% of them singletons. The chain joins TRBV27 to TRBJ2-3, with TRBD2 as a possible D gene (6 bases). The TCR originated in a woman aged 18 to 35 who had been exposed to COVID-19. Input material: PBMCs or T cells enriched from blood (not recorded which). The CDR3 sequence: CASSLSPWVGGASSTDTQYF. The CDR3 DNA follows: TGTGCCAGCAGTTTATCTCCGTGGGTGGGGGGTGCTTCCAGCACAGATACGCAGTATTTT.